The 14 T cell receptor beta chains presented below share a single source sample, sequenced in a study of cytomegalovirus exposure and HLA in healthy donors. Here immunoSEQ multiplex PCR was the method, and the copy in TCRdb shows in-frame clones only, minus some. Here the sample spans 45,000 or so clones, over 85% being singletons. Material for sequencing was PBMCs. The receptor source for this set is a woman aged 18-35 years in good health and CMV-seronegative.

This clone is a singleton in its sample. In DNA form, the CDR3 reads TGTGCCAGCAGTGACGAAAGCGGGGGCTACAATGAGCAGTTCTTC. It codes for CASSDESGGYNEQFF. The chain employs TRBV6-4 and TRBJ2-1, with 8 bases matching TRBD2. This CDR3 region has 15 residues. Germline assignment: CDR1 MRHNA and CDR2 SNTAGT. V was clipped by 2 bases and J by 3 bases; unmatched bases: 3.

J is TRBJ1-4 and V is TRBV18; a weak D match, TRBD1 (6 bases). Trimming took off 6 bases at V and 5 bases at J, with 10 bases between the two ends. Germline V gives CDR1 KGHSH, CDR2 LQKENI. The CDR3 covers 13 residues. CDR3 residues: CASSPGTNEKLFF. Here the CDR3 DNA reads TGTGCCAGCTCCCCCGGGACAAATGAAAAACTGTTTTTT.

V is TRBV28 and J is TRBJ2-3, with a possible D match to TRBD1 (6 bases). Germline lookup yields CDR1 MDHEN and CDR2 SYDVKM. The CDR3 spans 14 residues. V gave up 3 bases and J gave up 5 bases, with 12 bases separating them. The CDR3 protein is CASSLDLGGDTQYF. The CDR3 DNA is TGTGCCAGCAGTTTGGACCTAGGGGGAGATACGCAGTATTTT.

The chain combines TRBV11-2 with TRBJ2-2; 7 bases agree with TRBD1. Losses at the gene ends were 5 bases for V and 7 bases for J; bases not matched to a gene: 4. This CDR3 contains 13 residues. Germline CDR1 and CDR2: SGHAT and FQNNGV. DNA for the CDR3: TGTGCCAGCAGCCCAGACAGGGACGGGGAGCTGTTTTTT. It codes for CASSPDRDGELFF.

The rearrangement links TRBV28 to TRBJ2-3; D not certain. This CDR3 has 13 residues. The germline V and J ends were trimmed by 1 base and 2 bases, with 4 bases remaining between them. CDR1 MDHEN and CDR2 SYDVKM come from the germline V gene. The chain's CDR3 is CASSLYNTDTQYF. Here the CDR3 DNA reads TGTGCCAGCAGTTTATACAACACAGATACGCAGTATTTT. Looking up the rest from reference TRBV28 and TRBJ2-3 gives the full variable domain: DVKVTQSSRYLVKRTGEKVFLECVQDMDHENMFWYRQDPGLGLRLIYFSYDVKMKEKGDIPEGYSVSREKKERFSLILESASTNQTSMYLCASSLYNTDTQYFGPGTRLTVL.

V is TRBV25-1 and J is TRBJ2-3, with D tentatively TRBD2 (5 bases). Trimming removed 2 bases at V and 2 bases at J, with 14 bases between. CDR3 length: 16 residues. Germline V CDR1 and CDR2: MGHDK, SYGVNS. This CDR3 is CASSEPQGLITDTQYF. The CDR3 bases are TGTGCCAGCAGTGAACCGCAAGGACTTATCACAGATACGCAGTATTTT. Using reference TRBV25-1 and TRBJ2-3 for the parts outside the CDR3, the full variable domain is EADIYQTPRYLVIGTGKKITLECSQTMGHDKMYWYQQDPGMELHLIHYSYGVNSTEKGDLSSESTVSRIRTEHFPLTLESARPSHTSQYLCASSEPQGLITDTQYFGPGTRLTVL.

The sample holds one count of this clone. This chain joins TRBV6-1 and TRBJ2-1; 10 bases fit TRBD1. Germline V gene data show CDR1 as MNHNS and CDR2 as SASEGT. V gave up 4 bases and J gave up 3 bases; unmatched junction bases: 6. This CDR3 region has 16 residues. The CDR3 DNA reads TGTGCCAGCAGTGGATCTTGGACAGGGGGCTACAATGAGCAGTTCTTC. The encoded protein is CASSGSWTGGYNEQFF.

The rearrangement joins TRBV9 to TRBJ1-1; 10 bases fit TRBD1. Germline V gene sequence: CDR1 SGDLS, CDR2 YYNGEE. This CDR3 comprises 13 residues. J lost 8 bases, V lost 3 bases, and 4 bases had no gene match. The CDR3 sequence: CASSAGTGEEAFF. The CDR3 DNA sequence: TGTGCCAGCAGCGCCGGGACAGGGGAAGAAGCTTTCTTT.

The rearrangement joins TRBV7-7 to TRBJ1-5; TRBD1 matches 7 bases. The CDR3 totals 17 residues. With V trimmed by 3 bases and J by 3 bases, 11 bases remained unmatched. The germline CDR1 and CDR2 sequences are SSHAT and FNYEAQ (reference sequence). This chain's CDR3 is CASSFQGGVYANQPQHF. CDR3 nucleotide sequence: TGTGCCAGCAGCTTCCAGGGGGGTGTTTACGCCAATCAGCCCCAGCATTTT.

The chain recombines TRBV18 with TRBJ2-2, with 14 bases lining up with TRBD2. CDR1 and CDR2 from the germline V gene are KGHSH and LQKENI. The CDR3 runs 22 residues. The J segment lost 0 bases and the V segment lost 4 bases, leaving 16 bases of the junction unmatched. CDR3 coding DNA: TGTGCCAGCTCACGATCATACCCGGGACTAGCGGGGGAGAAGTCGAACACCGGGGAGCTGTTTTTT. It codes for CASSRSYPGLAGEKSNTGELFF.

The J gene is TRBJ1-1, the V gene TRBV19; D is undetermined. This CDR3 contains 14 residues. CDR1 LNHDA and CDR2 SQIVND come from the germline V gene (reference sequence). With 1 base removed from V and 5 bases from J, the gap between germline ends came to 11 bases. The CDR3 sequence: CASSIGGGGTEAFF. CDR3 DNA: TGTGCCAGTAGTATAGGTGGCGGTGGAACTGAAGCTTTCTTT.

This chain uses TRBV19 with TRBJ2-7; 12 positions agree with TRBD2. Germline CDR1 and CDR2: LNHDA and SQIVND (reference sequence). The trim removed 6 bases at V and 0 bases at J, leaving 3 bases unmatched. The CDR3 contains 15 residues. Here the CDR3 DNA reads TGTGCCAGTAGCCTGACTAGCGGGAGCTCCTACGAGCAGTACTTC. This codes for CASSLTSGSSYEQYF.

The V gene is TRBV2, the J gene TRBJ1-6, with 8 bases matching TRBD1. The trim removed 1 base at V and 8 bases at J, leaving 7 bases unmatched. There are 16 residues in the CDR3. Looked up from germline, CDR1 is SNHLY and CDR2 is FYNNEI. The CDR3 here is CASSEGGQGPDSPLHF. CDR3 bases: TGTGCCAGCAGTGAAGGCGGACAGGGACCGGATTCACCCCTCCACTTT.

V and J are TRBV27 and TRBJ2-1, with D maybe TRBD1 (6 bases). The germline CDR1 and CDR2 sequences are MNHEY and SMNVEV (reference sequence). Trimming shortened V by 6 bases and J by 2 bases, and 14 bases separated the two germline ends. This CDR3 contains 15 residues. Written as DNA, the CDR3 is TGTGCCAGCAGCTGGGGGCTGGACACCTACAATGAGCAGTTCTTC. Translation gives CASSWGLDTYNEQFF.